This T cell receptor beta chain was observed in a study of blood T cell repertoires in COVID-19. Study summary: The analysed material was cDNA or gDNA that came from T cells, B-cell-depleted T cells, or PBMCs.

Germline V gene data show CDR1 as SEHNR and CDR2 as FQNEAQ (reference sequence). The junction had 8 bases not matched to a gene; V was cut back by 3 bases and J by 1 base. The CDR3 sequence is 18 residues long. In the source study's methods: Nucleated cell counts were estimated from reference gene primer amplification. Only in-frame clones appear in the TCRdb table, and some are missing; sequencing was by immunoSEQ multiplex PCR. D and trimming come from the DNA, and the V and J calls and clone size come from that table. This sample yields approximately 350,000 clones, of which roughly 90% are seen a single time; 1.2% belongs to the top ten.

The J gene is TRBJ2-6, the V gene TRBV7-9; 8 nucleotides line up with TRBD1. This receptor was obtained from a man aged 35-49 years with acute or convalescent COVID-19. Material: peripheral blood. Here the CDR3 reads CASSFGQGLMSGANVLTF. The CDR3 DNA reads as TGTGCCAGCAGCTTTGGACAGGGCCTAATGTCTGGGGCCAACGTCCTGACTTTC.